This T cell receptor beta chain was found in a study of T-cell reconstitution after alpha-beta-depleted transplantation in children. The CDR3 runs 14 residues. Losses at the gene ends were 4 bases for V and 1 base for J; bases not matched to a gene: 3. Germline V gene lookup returns CDR1 PRHDT and CDR2 FYEKMQ (reference sequence). This clonotype was picked up many times. TCRbeta library preparation incorporated unique molecular identifiers. TCRdb analysed the PCR reads with MiXCR anew, one entry per CDR3 protein. Of roughly 500,000 distinct CDR3 sequences in the sample, about an eighth are singletons; the top ten hold under 7%.

V usage is TRBV13 and J usage is TRBJ2-5; 7 nucleotides match TRBD2. The source is a human donor who donated a stem cell graft to a child with combined immunodeficiency. The sample consisted of PBMCs from the stem cell graft donor, taken from the stem cell graft. This chain's CDR3 is CASSSTSAQETQYF. The CDR3 DNA reads as TGTGCCAGCAGCTCAACTAGCGCCCAAGAGACCCAGTACTTC.